This T cell receptor (beta chain) was profiled in a study of blood T cell repertoires in COVID-19. The Seattle patients joined while their infection was active and were tracked longitudinally afterward. Per the authors' pipeline: Reference gene primer amplification gave estimated nucleated cell counts. The protocol was immunoSEQ multiplex PCR, while the TCRdb copy is restricted to in-frame clones and leaves out a portion. V, J and clone size were drawn from that table, and D and trimming were deduced from the DNA. This table holds approximately 140,000 clones, 88% found once. Germline CDR1 MNHEY, CDR2 SVGAGI. The CDR3 runs to 15 residues. The ends lost 7 bases at V and 1 base at J; junction bases unmatched: 8.

Sequencing was done on a sample of peripheral blood. The chain couples TRBV6-5 to TRBJ2-7; 9 nucleotides line up with TRBD1. The TCR originated in a human donor with COVID-19, enrolled during active disease. The donor label of this sample is uncertain. Here the CDR3 reads CASIAGTGNSYEQYF. The CDR3 nucleotides are TGTGCCAGCATTGCCGGGACAGGGAATTCCTACGAGCAGTACTTC.